In this sample, the clone carrying this T cell receptor beta chain turned up once. The target antigen is unknown. The data derive from a study of cytomegalovirus exposure and HLA in healthy donors. Germline-derived CDR1 and CDR2 are KGHSH and LQKENI. The CDR3 consists of 15 residues. The trim removed 3 bases at V and 1 base at J, leaving 3 bases unmatched. Whole-study findings and limits: The authors enumerated some 160 TCR beta chains as linked to cytomegalovirus. Association with HLA alleles at 0.05 false discovery rate was found for 16,951 TCR beta sequences in a later analysis. TRBV6-2, TRBV6-3 and some other V segments were excluded as indistinguishable.

In the PCR, 60 Vbeta and 13 Jbeta primers were used. Authors' methods: It was a later analysis that counted 79 million or so unique TCR beta chains, of which 9 million to 13 million were shared. This table comes from immunoSEQ multiplex PCR, and its TCRdb copy is limited to in-frame clones, with some not included. V and J calls plus clone size are reproduced from that table; the DNA served to infer D and trimming. Seen here are approximately 160,000 clones, about 70% observed once, and the top ten hold 4.5%. This chain connects TRBV18 to TRBJ2-7; the match to TRBD2 covers 10 bases. This TCR came from a woman in her late teens or twenties in good health and CMV-seropositive. The sequenced sample was PBMCs. CDR3 in amino acids: CASSPGAGGSYEQYF. The CDR3 nucleotides are TGTGCCAGCTCACCTGGAGCGGGAGGGTCCTACGAGCAGTACTTC.